This passage covers 20 T cell receptor beta chains from one sample sequenced in a study of blood T cell repertoires in COVID-19 (dated by TCRdb to about 2020). The method behind the library was the immunoSEQ multiplex PCR assay. TCRdb stores this immuneACCESS table with in-frame sequences only. Part of the clones is absent; in the studies checked, under half of the shortfall reflects unresolved V genes, and no reason is known for the rest. The sample yields 150,000 to 200,000 clones; around 81% were counted once. The top ten constitute 9.5% to 12% of the sample. The sequenced sample consisted of peripheral blood. Source of these receptors: a man aged 60 to 75 with active or convalescent COVID-19.

The rearrangement uses TRBV5-1 and TRBJ1-5; a possible D gene is TRBD1 (5 bases). V gave up 0 bases and J gave up 6 bases, with 13 bases separating them. CDR1 is SGHRS and CDR2 is YFSETQ in the germline V gene. The CDR3 runs 15 residues. The CDR3 DNA follows: TGCGCCAGCAGCTTGGAGGGGATTACGGGTCAGCCCCAGCATTTT. The encoded protein is CASSLEGITGQPQHF.

The chain employs TRBV10-3 and TRBJ2-3; 9 bases fit TRBD1. The CDR3 covers 16 residues. Trimming removed 0 bases from V and 1 base from J; junction bases left unmatched: 2. The germline gives CDR1 ENHRY, CDR2 SYGVKD. The CDR3 is CAISESRTGGTDTQYF. CDR3 sequence (DNA): TGTGCCATCAGTGAGTCCAGGACAGGGGGCACAGATACGCAGTATTTT.

V is TRBV6-6 and J is TRBJ2-5, with D unclear. Germline CDR1 reads MNHNY; CDR2 reads SVGAGI (reference sequence). The CDR3 is made up of 12 amino acids. Trimming shortened V by 10 bases and J by 1 base, and 10 bases separated the two germline ends. The CDR3 loop is CATGTLQETQYF. The DNA for the CDR3 is TGTGCCACAGGAACCCTCCAAGAGACCCAGTACTTC.

The chain carries TRBV10-3 and TRBJ1-6; D might be TRBD1 (6 bases). The CDR3 runs 14 residues. From germline, CDR1 is ENHRY and CDR2 SYGVKD. V was clipped by 5 bases and J by 10 bases, with 15 bases between them. CDR3 protein: CAISPRDTGSPLHF. The DNA of the CDR3 is TGTGCCATCAGTCCCCGGGACACCGGATCACCCCTCCACTTT.

This chain connects TRBV3-1 (or the pseudogene TRBV3-2) to TRBJ2-7; possibly TRBD2 for D (6 bases). Trimming stripped 4 bases from V and 3 bases from J, with 13 bases between. CDR1 is LGHDT and CDR2 is YNNKEL in the germline V gene (reference sequence). There are 14 residues in the CDR3. CDR3 sequence reads: CASSRRDLGYEQYF. The CDR3 DNA reads as TGTGCCAGCAGCCGACGGGACTTGGGCTACGAGCAGTACTTC.

The rearrangement joins TRBV7-2 to TRBJ2-1; TRBD2 agrees at 8 bases. Germline CDR1 SGHTA, CDR2 FQGNSA. This CDR3 comprises 20 residues. V shed 0 bases and J 0 bases; nucleotides not matched to a gene: 13. The CDR3 DNA follows: TGTGCCAGCAGCTTAGCGGGCCTACTTATAGCGGGGATCTCCTACAATGAGCAGTTCTTC. Residues: CASSLAGLLIAGISYNEQFF.

The V and J genes are TRBV19 and TRBJ1-5, with D maybe TRBD1 (5 bases). Germline CDR1 LNHDA, CDR2 SQIVND (reference sequence). CDR3 length: 15 residues. The V end was cut by 6 bases, the J end by 3 bases, with 15 bases between. As DNA, the CDR3 is TGTGCCAGTAGCAGTAGTCGACAGTTCAATCAGCCCCAGCATTTT. Translated, it gives CASSSSRQFNQPQHF.

The V and J genes are TRBV5-1 and TRBJ2-1; no firm D call. The V and J ends lost 0 bases and 0 bases respectively, with 7 bases between them. Germline CDR1 is SGHRS and CDR2 is YFSETQ. The CDR3 runs to 15 residues. CDR3 nucleotide sequence: TGCGCCAGCAGCTTGGACTTGAGCTCCTACAATGAGCAGTTCTTC. Residues: CASSLDLSSYNEQFF.

This clone has only a few counts. The CDR3 is CASSLKAGTQYF. CDR3 DNA: TGTGCCAGCAGTTTAAAAGCGGGTACGCAGTATTTT. This chain joins TRBV28 and TRBJ2-3, with D tentatively TRBD2 (6 bases). CDR1 MDHEN and CDR2 SYDVKM come from the germline V gene. The V end was cut by 2 bases, the J end by 8 bases, with 8 bases between. The CDR3 loop spans 12 amino acids.

The chain recombines TRBV4-1 with TRBJ2-2, with TRBD2 identical over 7 bases. Germline CDR1 MGHRA, CDR2 YSYEKL. The CDR3 has 15 amino acids. The ends lost 1 base at V and 5 bases at J; junction bases unmatched: 4. The CDR3 bases are TGCGCCAGCAGCCAAGGTCTAGCGGAAACCGGGGAGCTGTTTTTT. Encoded protein: CASSQGLAETGELFF.

V gene TRBV6-5 combines with J gene TRBJ1-2; D remains ambiguous. Trimming pared 5 bases from V and 3 bases from J, leaving 10 bases between. Germline CDR1 MNHEY, CDR2 SVGAGI. The CDR3 consists of 13 residues. The CDR3 loop reads CASSQARDYGYTF. CDR3 bases: TGTGCCAGCAGTCAGGCGAGGGACTATGGCTACACCTTC.

The chain couples TRBV19 to TRBJ2-1, with TRBD2 matching over 9 bases. The CDR3 consists of 15 residues. Germline CDR1 and CDR2: LNHDA and SQIVND (reference sequence). Trimming removed 6 bases from V and 7 bases from J; junction bases left unmatched: 10. The CDR3 loop is CASRGREGLGNEQFF. CDR3 bases: TGTGCCAGTAGGGGGCGGGAGGGCCTAGGAAATGAGCAGTTCTTC.

The chain combines TRBV6-5 with TRBJ2-7, with 7 nucleotides matching TRBD1. CDR3 length equals 12 residues. J gave up 0 bases and V 9 bases, and 2 bases lay outside the gene matches. Germline V lookup: CDR1 MNHEY, CDR2 SVGAGI. CDR3 sequence (DNA): TGTGCCAGTCGGGACAGCTCCTACGAGCAGTACTTC. Protein sequence: CASRDSSYEQYF.

This clone was seen once. This rearrangement joins TRBV11-2 to TRBJ2-3; 7 bases map to TRBD1. The CDR3 contains 16 residues. The ends lost 0 bases at V and 6 bases at J; junction bases unmatched: 9. Per germline, CDR1 SGHAT and CDR2 FQNNGV. CDR3 sequence reads: CASSLDSATGLDTQYF. CDR3 nucleotides: TGTGCCAGCAGCTTAGACTCGGCGACAGGGCTGGATACGCAGTATTTT. Using reference TRBV11-2 and TRBJ2-3 for the parts outside the CDR3, the full variable domain is EAGVAQSPRYKIIEKRQSVAFWCNPISGHATLYWYQQILGQGPKLLIQFQNNGVVDDSQLPKDRFSAERLKGVDSTLKIQPAKLEDSAVYLCASSLDSATGLDTQYFGPGTRLTVL.

This chain joins TRBV15 and TRBJ1-3; 8 bases line up with TRBD1. Germline CDR1 is LNHNV and CDR2 is YYDKDF (reference sequence). Germline trimming cut 3 bases from V and 1 base from J; bases unmatched to any gene: 2. CDR3 length equals 15 residues. The CDR3 loop reads CATSRDRVSGNTIYF. CDR3 DNA sequence: TGTGCCACCAGCAGGGACAGGGTTTCTGGAAACACCATATATTTT.

The rearrangement links TRBV9 to TRBJ2-2, with 12 positions matching TRBD2. The V gene's germline CDR1 is SGDLS and CDR2 YYNGEE. The CDR3 contains 20 residues. V dropped 1 base and J dropped 4; count of bases not matched to a gene: 14. CDR3 DNA: TGTGCCAGCAGCGTAAGTTCCTCGCTAGCGGGAGGGCCCGGCACCGGGGAGCTGTTTTTT. Its translation: CASSVSSSLAGGPGTGELFF.

The chain links TRBV3-1 (or the pseudogene TRBV3-2) to TRBJ1-1, with 12 bases aligning to TRBD1. Trimming removed 7 bases from V and 5 bases from J; junction bases left unmatched: 11. Per germline, CDR1 LGHDT and CDR2 YNNKEL (reference sequence). The CDR3 contains 16 residues. CDR3 sequence: CASTYIGTGGRTEAFF. The CDR3 bases are TGTGCCAGCACCTATATAGGGACAGGGGGCCGTACTGAAGCTTTCTTT.

V is TRBV7-9 and J is TRBJ2-3, with TRBD2 matching 11 bases. This CDR3 has 16 residues. Germline CDR1 SEHNR, CDR2 FQNEAQ (reference sequence). Trimming cost V 5 bases and J 0 bases; bases outside gene matches: 4. The CDR3, as DNA: TGTGCCAGCAGCCCGGGACTAGCGGCTAGCACAGATACGCAGTATTTT. Its translation: CASSPGLAASTDTQYF.

The rearrangement uses TRBV7-6 and TRBJ1-1, with 8 bases identical to TRBD1. CDR1 is SGHVS and CDR2 is FNYEAQ in the germline V gene. The CDR3 loop spans 14 amino acids. The V segment lost 5 bases and the J segment 7 bases; nucleotides outside the gene matches: 9. This CDR3 is CASSAAGQVLEAFF. The CDR3 bases are TGTGCCAGCAGCGCGGCGGGACAGGTTCTTGAAGCTTTCTTT.

J is TRBJ1-1 and V is TRBV25-1, with 9 bases matching TRBD1. V was pared by 4 bases and J by 1 base, with 4 bases of the junction left unmatched. The CDR3 runs to 15 residues. The germline V gene has CDR1 MGHDK and CDR2 SYGVNS. The CDR3 spells CASSAAGQGNTEAFF. The CDR3 bases are TGTGCCAGCAGTGCGGCGGGACAGGGGAACACTGAAGCTTTCTTT.